These 20 T cell receptor beta chains were all obtained from the same sample, sequenced in a study of shared clonotypes between healthy human individuals. Naive-designated CD8 cells lacked CD45RO, were positively enriched for CCR7, and omitted terminally differentiated effector memory CD45RA+ cells. Produced via immunoSEQ multiplex PCR; TCRdb's table is partial and in-frame only. The sample carries around 1.9 million clones, over 85% recorded once. The sample comprised naive CD8+ T cells from PBMCs. All receptors come from a man aged 18 to 30 in good health. Some clones in this sample may be carry-over from other donors' samples.

The chain is built from TRBV4-2 and TRBJ1-5; D remains unclear. Germline values: CDR1 LGHNA, CDR2 YNFKEQ. The CDR3 extends over 15 amino acids. V lost 0 bases, J lost 7 bases, and 13 bases lay in between. CDR3 in amino acids: CASSQEIGGFQPQHF. In DNA form, the CDR3 reads TGTGCCAGCAGCCAAGAGATCGGTGGGTTCCAGCCCCAGCATTTT.

This chain uses TRBV4-2 with TRBJ2-1; 12 nucleotides align to TRBD2. J gave up 6 bases and V 4 bases, and 7 bases lay outside the gene matches. The CDR3 covers 16 residues. Germline CDR1 and CDR2: LGHNA and YNFKEQ. DNA for the CDR3: TGTGCCAGCAGCCCCAGCGCGGGACTAGCGGGCAATGAGCAGTTCTTC. Translated: CASSPSAGLAGNEQFF.

The gene calls are TRBV28 and TRBJ2-3, with 13 bases fitting TRBD2. This CDR3 comprises 19 residues. Unmatched junction bases numbered 15, after V lost 3 bases and J lost 6 bases. Per germline, CDR1 MDHEN and CDR2 SYDVKM. The CDR3 is CASSLRSPSLAGGRDTQYF. CDR3 DNA sequence: TGTGCCAGCAGTTTGCGATCCCCGTCACTAGCGGGAGGGCGGGATACGCAGTATTTT.

This sequence joins TRBV30 and TRBJ2-1, with a weak D call TRBD1 (6 bases). Trimming removed 0 bases from V and 0 bases from J, with 12 bases in between. Germline V CDR1 and CDR2: GTSNPN, SVGIG (reference sequence). The CDR3 runs to 16 residues. The CDR3 protein is CAWSVQGRSSYNEQFF. The CDR3, as DNA: TGTGCCTGGAGTGTACAGGGCCGTAGCTCCTACAATGAGCAGTTCTTC.

The chain links TRBV7-9 to TRBJ2-3; 7 positions match TRBD2. With 3 bases clipped from V and 2 bases from J, the junction kept 8 bases outside the gene matches. The CDR3 totals 16 residues. CDR1 and CDR2 (germline): SEHNR, FQNEAQ (reference sequence). In nucleotides, the CDR3 is TGTGCCAGCAGCTTTGTAGCTAGCGGATTCACAGATACGCAGTATTTT. It encodes CASSFVASGFTDTQYF. Filled out from reference TRBV7-9 and TRBJ2-3, the complete variable domain reads DTGVSQNPRHKITKRGQNVTFRCDPISEHNRLYWYRQTLGQGPEFLTYFQNEAQLEKSRLLSDRFSAERPKGSFSTLEIQRTEQGDSAMYLCASSFVASGFTDTQYFGPGTRLTVL.

The chain carries TRBV13 and TRBJ1-1, with D unclear. Deletions cut 4 bases from V and 7 bases from J, with 13 bases between. The CDR3 is 13 amino acids. The germline gives CDR1 PRHDT, CDR2 FYEKMQ (reference sequence). The CDR3 region is CASSSGRIVEAFF. For the CDR3, the DNA is TGTGCCAGCAGCTCAGGACGTATTGTTGAAGCTTTCTTT.

V and J are TRBV19 and TRBJ1-1, with unresolved D. The CDR3 is made up of 13 amino acids. The ends were cut back, 5 bases at V and 1 base at J, with 8 bases in the middle. Germline assignment: CDR1 LNHDA and CDR2 SQIVND (reference sequence). The CDR3 DNA sequence: TGTGCCAGTAGTGTCAAAGAGAACACTGAAGCTTTCTTT. This codes for CASSVKENTEAFF.

This chain connects TRBV6-5 to TRBJ2-7; D not certain. V shed 2 bases and J shed 1 base, with 9 bases lying between them. From germline, CDR1 is MNHEY and CDR2 SVGAGI. This CDR3 has 14 residues. CDR3 in amino acids: CASSYGKISYEQYF. DNA of the CDR3: TGTGCCAGCAGTTACGGAAAAATATCCTACGAGCAGTACTTC.

The chain combines TRBV6-4 with TRBJ1-2, with D tentatively TRBD1 (5 bases). Deletions cut 3 bases from V and 3 bases from J, with 20 bases between. The CDR3 contains 17 residues. Germline CDR1 is MRHNA and CDR2 is SNTAGT. The CDR3 region is CASSEAFAAAGYYGYTF. In DNA, the CDR3 is TGTGCCAGCAGTGAAGCGTTCGCGGCTGCAGGGTACTATGGCTACACCTTC.

This clone occurred once. The chain employs TRBV4-2 and TRBJ2-7; the D gene is possibly TRBD2 (6 bases). This CDR3 has 14 residues. With 8 bases removed from V and 5 bases from J, the gap between germline ends came to 19 bases. CDR1 and CDR2 from the germline V gene are LGHNA and YNFKEQ. The CDR3 sequence is CASGPSAPGNEQYF. In DNA, the CDR3 is TGTGCCAGCGGACCTAGCGCACCGGGGAACGAGCAGTACTTC.

The chain carries TRBV7-6 and TRBJ1-5; D perhaps matches TRBD1 (6 bases). Trimming shortened V by 1 base and J by 1 base, and 17 bases separated the two germline ends. The CDR3 contains 18 residues. Germline V gene sequence: CDR1 SGHVS, CDR2 FNYEAQ. The chain's CDR3 is CASSLGGYGTLSNQPQHF. CDR3 DNA: TGTGCCAGCAGCTTAGGGGGATACGGGACACTGAGCAATCAGCCCCAGCATTTT.

The rearrangement links TRBV5-4 to TRBJ2-7, with a tentative D call TRBD1 (5 bases). V lost 2 bases, J lost 6 bases, and 9 bases lay in between. The CDR3 contains 12 residues. CDR1 and CDR2 (germline): SGHNT, YYREEE (reference sequence). CDR3 sequence: CASSFGHLEQYF. In DNA form, the CDR3 reads TGTGCCAGCAGCTTTGGACATCTCGAGCAGTACTTC.

Turning to this clone: At the DNA level, this CDR3 is encoded by other sequences in the same sample as well. The CDR3 region is CASSEREVYEQYF. CDR3 nucleotide sequence: TGTGCCAGCAGTGAACGTGAGGTTTACGAGCAGTACTTC. This rearrangement joins TRBV6-1 to TRBJ2-7, with unresolved D. The V and J ends lost 2 bases and 4 bases respectively, with 9 bases between them. The CDR3 is made up of 13 amino acids. Germline loops: CDR1 MNHNS, CDR2 SASEGT.

V usage is TRBV28 and J usage is TRBJ2-1, with TRBD2 identical over 9 bases. Germline CDR1 MDHEN, CDR2 SYDVKM. V dropped 5 bases and J dropped 6; count of bases not matched to a gene: 14. CDR3 size: 17 residues. The CDR3 protein is CASSPIAREGLGNEQFF. The CDR3 DNA is TGTGCCAGCAGTCCCATTGCGCGGGAGGGCCTAGGCAATGAGCAGTTCTTC.

This clone was observed a few times. This chain links TRBV4-1 with TRBJ1-2; D is uncertain. The CDR3 runs 12 residues. Per the germline V gene, CDR1 is MGHRA and CDR2 is YSYEKL. V dropped 3 bases and J dropped 12 bases, with 14 bases sitting between them. The CDR3 DNA sequence: TGCGCCAGCAGCCATCCCGCCGGGGAGAACACCTTC. Translated: CASSHPAGENTF.

The chain employs TRBV28 and TRBJ1-2; D is unresolved. Trimming removed 2 bases from V and 5 bases from J, with 12 bases in between. Looked up from germline, CDR1 is MDHEN and CDR2 is SYDVKM. The CDR3 sequence is 14 residues long. The CDR3 bases are TGTGCCAGCAGTTTAGACCAAGTACCATATGGCTACACCTTC. Its translation is CASSLDQVPYGYTF.

This chain links TRBV6-6 with TRBJ2-3; D call uncertain. V shed 2 bases and J shed 4 bases, with 10 bases lying between them. The CDR3 has 14 amino acids. Germline assignment: CDR1 MNHNY and CDR2 SVGAGI (reference sequence). As DNA, the CDR3 is TGTGCCAGCAGTTACGAAGTCAGCGCAGATACGCAGTATTTT. This codes for CASSYEVSADTQYF.

This clone showed up just once. V usage is TRBV27 and J usage is TRBJ1-1; weak D call: TRBD1 (5 bases). CDR1 is MNHEY, CDR2 SMNVEV, per germline (reference sequence). The CDR3 extends over 15 amino acids. Trimming took off 6 bases at V and 0 bases at J, with 14 bases between the two ends. CDR3 in amino acids: CASRPIGTLNTEAFF. The DNA for the CDR3 is TGTGCCAGCAGACCGATCGGGACCTTGAACACTGAAGCTTTCTTT.

The J gene is TRBJ1-2, the V gene TRBV28; 7 bases fit TRBD1. Losses at the gene ends were 8 bases for V and 4 bases for J; bases not matched to a gene: 25. The V gene's germline CDR1 is MDHEN and CDR2 SYDVKM. The CDR3 sequence is 19 residues long. The CDR3: CASGPRPMNRQGFTYGYTF. Written as DNA, the CDR3 is TGTGCCAGCGGGCCCAGACCGATGAACCGACAGGGCTTCACCTATGGCTACACCTTC.

This sequence joins TRBV9 and TRBJ2-1, with 8 bases identical to TRBD2. Germline V CDR1 and CDR2: SGDLS, YYNGEE. V shed 0 bases, J shed 3 bases, and the junction held 14 bases outside the gene matches. The CDR3 consists of 19 residues. DNA of the CDR3: TGTGCCAGCAGCGTAGGGTTGAGGGGAGCGGGAGATGTCTACAATGAGCAGTTCTTC. Translation: CASSVGLRGAGDVYNEQFF. Supplemented by reference TRBV9 and TRBJ2-1, the full variable domain reads DSGVTQTPKHLITATGQRVTLRCSPRSGDLSVYWYQQSLDQGLQFLIQYYNGEERAKGNILERFSAQQFPDLHSELNLSSLELGDSALYFCASSVGLRGAGDVYNEQFFGPGTRLTVL.